The 14 T cell receptor beta chains reported below all come from one sample, sequenced in a study of CD8 T cells in ankylosing spondylitis. MiXCR was run by TCRdb on the 5' RACE reads, yielding one entry per CDR3 protein. The table has approximately 42,000 distinct CDR3 sequences, 4% seen once. Sequenced: blood, either unsorted or a sorted T cell fraction (not recorded which). These receptors were taken from a female donor with ankylosing spondylitis or in good health (not recorded which).

This clonotype has ten or more counts. CDR3 in amino acids: CASSVATRATEQFF. CDR3 nucleotides: TGTGCCAGCAGCGTAGCTACGAGGGCCACTGAGCAGTTCTTC. The chain couples TRBV9 to TRBJ2-1; D is possibly TRBD2 (5 bases). Germline loops: CDR1 SGDLS, CDR2 YYNGEE. V gave up 0 bases and J gave up 9 bases, with 13 bases separating them. This CDR3 has 14 residues.

This clonotype was counted ten times or more. The chain joins TRBV9 to TRBJ2-2; 9 bases map to TRBD2. Trimming cost V 4 bases and J 5 bases; bases outside gene matches: 9. The germline gives CDR1 SGDLS, CDR2 YYNGEE. This CDR3 spans 16 amino acids. The CDR3 coding sequence is TGTGCCAGCAGCTCAGCTGCGGGGGGGCGGACCGGGGAGCTGTTTTTT. This sequence encodes CASSSAAGGRTGELFF.

This clonotype was seen at least ten times. V is TRBV9 and J is TRBJ1-2, with a possible D match to TRBD1 (6 bases). The CDR3 loop spans 13 amino acids. Germline lookup yields CDR1 SGDLS and CDR2 YYNGEE. Trimming left V 4 bases short and J 7 bases short, with 14 bases between. CDR3 DNA: TGTGCCAGCAGCCCAAGGGGGGGCGGTGGCTACACCTTC. Translated, it gives CASSPRGGGGYTF.

This clonotype showed up many times. This chain connects TRBV9 to TRBJ2-4; a weak D match, TRBD1 (6 bases). Germline CDR1 and CDR2: SGDLS and YYNGEE. The CDR3 totals 14 residues. V lost 0 bases, J lost 4 bases, and 8 bases lay in between. CDR3 DNA sequence: TGTGCCAGCAGCGTAGACCAGGGGAAAAACATTCAGTACTTC. Translation gives CASSVDQGKNIQYF.

At least ten counts were recorded for this clonotype. The chain carries TRBV9 and TRBJ1-6, with 8 bases identical to TRBD1. The J segment lost 6 bases and the V segment lost 0 bases, leaving 14 bases of the junction unmatched. Germline values: CDR1 SGDLS, CDR2 YYNGEE. The CDR3 has 19 residues. CDR3 sequence (DNA): TGTGCCAGCAGCGTAGCGGCAGGGGGCCATTCCCGTGTTAATTCACCCCTCCACTTT. Amino acid sequence: CASSVAAGGHSRVNSPLHF.

At least ten counts were recorded for this clonotype. The rearrangement uses TRBV9 and TRBJ2-7; 7 bases agree with TRBD1. The CDR3 spans 14 residues. In germline, CDR1 is SGDLS, CDR2 YYNGEE. Trimming removed 4 bases from V and 4 bases from J; junction bases left unmatched: 8. The CDR3: CASSRGGVGYEQYF. DNA for the CDR3: TGTGCCAGCAGCCGAGGGGGCGTGGGGTACGAGCAGTACTTC. Using reference TRBV9 and TRBJ2-7 for the parts outside the CDR3, the full variable domain is DSGVTQTPKHLITATGQRVTLRCSPRSGDLSVYWYQQSLDQGLQFLIQYYNGEERAKGNILERFSAQQFPDLHSELNLSSLELGDSALYFCASSRGGVGYEQYFGPGTRLTVT.

This clonotype was counted many times. The chain employs TRBV9 and TRBJ2-3; 14 bases are a match to TRBD2. The CDR3 spans 16 residues. The J segment lost 5 bases and the V segment lost 3 bases, leaving 5 bases of the junction unmatched. Germline assignment: CDR1 SGDLS and CDR2 YYNGEE. CDR3 nucleotide sequence: TGTGCCAGCAGCGCGACTAGCGGGGGGGGAATAGATACGCAGTATTTT. Translating gives CASSATSGGGIDTQYF.

This clonotype was found many times. The CDR3 sequence is CASSLPLGNNYGYTF. The CDR3 DNA is TGTGCCAGCAGCCTACCCCTCGGCAACAACTATGGCTACACCTTC. This chain uses TRBV9 with TRBJ1-2; unclear D gene. The V end was cut by 4 bases, the J end by 2 bases, with 15 bases between. Germline V CDR1 and CDR2: SGDLS, YYNGEE. The CDR3 is 15 amino acids.

This clonotype was seen ten or more times. The genes are TRBV9 and TRBJ2-7; 8 bases fit TRBD1. The CDR3 runs to 17 residues. Germline values: CDR1 SGDLS, CDR2 YYNGEE. Trimming took 0 bases from V and 2 from J; bases not matched to a gene: 10. DNA of the CDR3: TGTGCCAGCAGCGTAGCTTCCGACAGGGGTGTCCCCTACGAGCAGTACTTC. This translates into CASSVASDRGVPYEQYF.

This clonotype was seen ten or more times. V gene TRBV9 combines with J gene TRBJ1-3; tentative D call: TRBD1 (6 bases). The V gene's germline CDR1 is SGDLS and CDR2 YYNGEE. This CDR3 contains 18 residues. Trimming shortened V by 0 bases and J by 2 bases, and 18 bases separated the two germline ends. The DNA of the CDR3 is TGTGCCAGCAGCGTAGAGGGGACACCAAAGTGGACTGGAAACACCATATATTTT. This codes for CASSVEGTPKWTGNTIYF.

This clonotype has a count of ten or more. The rearrangement links TRBV9 to TRBJ2-7; the match to TRBD1 covers 8 bases. The CDR3 covers 16 residues. Trimming removed 0 bases from V and 3 bases from J; junction bases left unmatched: 8. CDR1 SGDLS and CDR2 YYNGEE come from the germline V gene. DNA of the CDR3: TGTGCCAGCAGCGTAGAATCAGAGACAGGGGACTACGAGCAGTACTTC. This encodes CASSVESETGDYEQYF. The variable domain in full, completed from reference TRBV9 and TRBJ2-7, reads DSGVTQTPKHLITATGQRVTLRCSPRSGDLSVYWYQQSLDQGLQFLIQYYNGEERAKGNILERFSAQQFPDLHSELNLSSLELGDSALYFCASSVESETGDYEQYFGPGTRLTVT.

This clonotype occurred many times. The J gene is TRBJ1-1, the V gene TRBV9; unclear D gene. CDR3 length: 13 amino acids. Trimming stripped 0 bases from V and 3 bases from J, with 6 bases between. Germline V gives CDR1 SGDLS, CDR2 YYNGEE. The CDR3 spells CASSVEHDTEAFF. Written as DNA, the CDR3 is TGTGCCAGCAGCGTAGAACATGACACTGAAGCTTTCTTT. The whole variable domain, remainder taken from reference TRBV9 and TRBJ1-1, is DSGVTQTPKHLITATGQRVTLRCSPRSGDLSVYWYQQSLDQGLQFLIQYYNGEERAKGNILERFSAQQFPDLHSELNLSSLELGDSALYFCASSVEHDTEAFFGQGTRLTVV.

The CDR3: CASSVGPQGVQGISSGANVLTF. The CDR3 DNA follows: TGTGCCAGCAGCGTGGGCCCACAGGGCGTACAGGGGATTTCATCTGGGGCCAACGTCCTGACTTTC. This sequence joins TRBV9 and TRBJ2-6; TRBD1 agrees at 7 bases. CDR1 SGDLS and CDR2 YYNGEE come from the germline V gene. Trimming removed 2 bases from V and 1 base from J; junction bases left unmatched: 21. The CDR3 consists of 22 residues.

This clonotype was seen at least ten times. V is TRBV9 and J is TRBJ2-1; 12 positions agree with TRBD2. Germline trimming cut 0 bases from V and 0 bases from J; bases unmatched to any gene: 4. The CDR3 is made up of 18 amino acids. Germline V gene lookup returns CDR1 SGDLS and CDR2 YYNGEE. In DNA form, the CDR3 reads TGTGCCAGCAGCGTAGGACTAGCGGGGGTTATCTCCTACAATGAGCAGTTCTTC. It yields the protein CASSVGLAGVISYNEQFF.